The rows below give T cell receptor beta chains drawn from one sample of a study of cytomegalovirus exposure and HLA in healthy donors. Data came from immunoSEQ multiplex PCR; TCRdb stores just in-frame clones and leaves some out. Its clone listing holds more than 25,000 clones. Sequences were obtained from PBMCs. The source is a man aged 25-40 years in good health and CMV-seronegative. The CDR3 runs from the conserved cysteine through the conserved F or W. Each record gives: V gene, CDR3 protein.

>TRBV7-2
CASSLESGGYSPLHF
>TRBV18
CASSPKRGTSGAKETQYF
>TRBV2
CASRNRPSGDYEQYF
>TRBV25-1
CASSEAAGDHIYEQYF
>TRBV6-5
CASRPLTGGQETQYF
>TRBV7-8
CASSLTGEKITEAFF
>TRBV11-3
CASSSQGASFYEQYF
>TRBV6-5
CASRPGGPRETQYF
>TRBV28
CASQPPLKGQLSQPQHF
>TRBV5-1
CASSAGINRADGYTF
>TRBV29-1
CSVKKQGGNQPQHF
>TRBV7-9
CASTTPGGGDRGTDTQYF
>TRBV6-5
CASSYSNPGDSPLHF
>TRBV7-9
CASSLAQANYGYTF
>TRBV7-2
CASSLGGLEREQYF
>TRBV19
CASSMEGNYGYTF
>TRBV5-1
CASSFGREGLSEQFF
>TRBV18
CASSSAIYYEQYF
>TRBV28
CASSPGLAGPAYEQYF
>TRBV5-1
CASSLGDTEAFF
>TRBV5-1
CASSLVAGDYEQYF
>TRBV9
CASSPRTGSLQETQYF
>TRBV5-1
CASSLGAGGFSYNEQFF
>TRBV7-9
CASSLYRDEQYF
>TRBV7-9
CASSADYREQFF
>TRBV6-1
CASSGTALTEAFF
>TRBV10-3
CAIRGQGANGSSGNTIYF
>TRBV13
CASSLLGSDEQYF
>TRBV5-4
CASSLWLAGGPHEQFF
>TRBV11-2
CASSSGVKDEQYF
>TRBV18
CASSQGLDSSYEQYF
>TRBV11-2
CASSDYSSEDIQYF
>TRBV12-5
CASALTGGSDTQYF
>TRBV20-1
CSTRVQETQYF
>TRBV5-8
CASSPRGRNTEAFF
>TRBV7-9
CASSLAGLDYEQYF
>TRBV7-9
CASSRGEGANGYTF
>TRBV5-1
CASKGQGGAETQYF
>TRBV9
CASSVQGANTEAFF
>TRBV19
CASSRGAGGYEQYF
>TRBV7-9
CASGGVAGHPGETQYF
>TRBV5-1
CASSLGLAGRETQYF
>TRBV27
CASRGATNEKLFF
>TRBV2
CASINNRESYEQYF
>TRBV6-5
CASNPAAWQNEQYF
>TRBV5-1
CASTPTTGIYGYTF
>TRBV2
CASSKRTGSPGEKLFF